This T cell receptor beta chain was sequenced for a study of T-cell memory formation after mild COVID-19 (dated by TCRdb to about 2021). Background for the entire study: TCR sequence clusters from the two donors were found to be largely donor specific. Longitudinal TCRalpha and TCRbeta repertoire sequencing tracked T-cell clones expanding and contracting after mild COVID-19 in a couple of donors. The cohort comprised two young, previously healthy adult volunteers, one female and one male. Paper-wide results and their limitations: Only two mild cases were covered in the study, and larger cohorts including severe cases with pre-infection samples were considered necessary. Contracting CD4+ clones were found mainly in CM and EM memory subsets, while CD8+ clones were enriched in EMRA. Some responding clones were detected in pre-infection memory, suggesting pre-existing cross-reactive memory T cells joined the SARS-CoV-2 response. Clones contracting from day 15 to 85 had balanced CD4/CD8 phenotypes, while a second wave expanding from day 15 to 37 was biased towards CD4+. SARS-CoV-2 specificity was not confirmed for the second-wave clones peaking on day 37.

Sequencing was performed on an Illumina NovaSeq 6000. Using 5'RACE with constant-segment primers, TCRalpha and TCRbeta cDNA libraries were constructed, with sample barcodes and unique molecular identifiers added in the process. Trizol reagent was used to extract RNA from every sample. The libraries were amplified in two PCR steps, and the second step added a second sample barcode and Illumina TruSeq adapters. Libraries were sequenced on an Illumina NovaSeq with 2 x 150 bp paired-end reads. The authors processed their data as follows. Demultiplexing of reads and collapsing into UMI-guided consensus sequences were performed with migec v1.2.7. Using mixcr v2.1.11, UMI consensuses were aligned to TRA and TRB V and J templates and then assembled into clonotypes. A clonotype was counted as expanded or contracted only if both edgeR and NoisET called the change significant, with noise models trained on biological replicates. For edgeR calls, the cutoffs were a false discovery rate-adjusted p below 0.01 and a log2 fold-change threshold of 1. As an exploratory analysis of dynamics, PCA with hierarchical clustering was applied to max-normalized trajectories of the 1000 most abundant clonotypes. Separately sequenced CD4+ and CD8+ repertoires were used to assign the CD4 or CD8 phenotype of responding clones. TCRdb redid the processing of the public reads, applying fastp at Q25 and MiXCR, and retained in-frame beta chains. CDR3 protein sequences are deduplicated, and each keeps its most common genes and DNA. TCRdb, rather than the study authors, made the V and J calls. This sample is represented by some 350,000 distinct CDR3 sequences; less than 20% of them were singletons. The ten largest clones add up to approximately 20% of the sample.

As encoded in the germline V gene, CDR1 is MNHEY while CDR2 is SVGAGI. The trim is 8 bases for V and 2 bases for J, with a gap of 12 bases between the germline ends. The CDR3 has 14 amino acids, counting the end cysteine and phenylalanine. Of all the DNA, just the CDR3 is kept, 42 bases in frame from base 1. Ficoll-Paque density gradient centrifugation was the method used to isolate PBMCs. This clonotype was found many times. It has no known antigen specificity. No much larger clonotype is one base removed from it; base qualities were not supplied. The material sequenced was PBMCs or a T cell subset sorted from them (not recorded which). The receptor chain draws on TRBV6-5 and TRBJ2-2; the D gene is perhaps TRBD1 or TRBD2, each of them matching over 5 bases. The TCR originated in a man aged 18 to 35 who had mild COVID-19 (a few samples of this study predate the infection). The sample titles of this study are shuffled in the database, so cell type and time point are left out; the donor was told from shared clones. The DNA sequence is TGTGCCAGCTGTTGGGGGAGAAACACCGGGGAGCTGTTTTTT. It translates to CASCWGRNTGELFF.